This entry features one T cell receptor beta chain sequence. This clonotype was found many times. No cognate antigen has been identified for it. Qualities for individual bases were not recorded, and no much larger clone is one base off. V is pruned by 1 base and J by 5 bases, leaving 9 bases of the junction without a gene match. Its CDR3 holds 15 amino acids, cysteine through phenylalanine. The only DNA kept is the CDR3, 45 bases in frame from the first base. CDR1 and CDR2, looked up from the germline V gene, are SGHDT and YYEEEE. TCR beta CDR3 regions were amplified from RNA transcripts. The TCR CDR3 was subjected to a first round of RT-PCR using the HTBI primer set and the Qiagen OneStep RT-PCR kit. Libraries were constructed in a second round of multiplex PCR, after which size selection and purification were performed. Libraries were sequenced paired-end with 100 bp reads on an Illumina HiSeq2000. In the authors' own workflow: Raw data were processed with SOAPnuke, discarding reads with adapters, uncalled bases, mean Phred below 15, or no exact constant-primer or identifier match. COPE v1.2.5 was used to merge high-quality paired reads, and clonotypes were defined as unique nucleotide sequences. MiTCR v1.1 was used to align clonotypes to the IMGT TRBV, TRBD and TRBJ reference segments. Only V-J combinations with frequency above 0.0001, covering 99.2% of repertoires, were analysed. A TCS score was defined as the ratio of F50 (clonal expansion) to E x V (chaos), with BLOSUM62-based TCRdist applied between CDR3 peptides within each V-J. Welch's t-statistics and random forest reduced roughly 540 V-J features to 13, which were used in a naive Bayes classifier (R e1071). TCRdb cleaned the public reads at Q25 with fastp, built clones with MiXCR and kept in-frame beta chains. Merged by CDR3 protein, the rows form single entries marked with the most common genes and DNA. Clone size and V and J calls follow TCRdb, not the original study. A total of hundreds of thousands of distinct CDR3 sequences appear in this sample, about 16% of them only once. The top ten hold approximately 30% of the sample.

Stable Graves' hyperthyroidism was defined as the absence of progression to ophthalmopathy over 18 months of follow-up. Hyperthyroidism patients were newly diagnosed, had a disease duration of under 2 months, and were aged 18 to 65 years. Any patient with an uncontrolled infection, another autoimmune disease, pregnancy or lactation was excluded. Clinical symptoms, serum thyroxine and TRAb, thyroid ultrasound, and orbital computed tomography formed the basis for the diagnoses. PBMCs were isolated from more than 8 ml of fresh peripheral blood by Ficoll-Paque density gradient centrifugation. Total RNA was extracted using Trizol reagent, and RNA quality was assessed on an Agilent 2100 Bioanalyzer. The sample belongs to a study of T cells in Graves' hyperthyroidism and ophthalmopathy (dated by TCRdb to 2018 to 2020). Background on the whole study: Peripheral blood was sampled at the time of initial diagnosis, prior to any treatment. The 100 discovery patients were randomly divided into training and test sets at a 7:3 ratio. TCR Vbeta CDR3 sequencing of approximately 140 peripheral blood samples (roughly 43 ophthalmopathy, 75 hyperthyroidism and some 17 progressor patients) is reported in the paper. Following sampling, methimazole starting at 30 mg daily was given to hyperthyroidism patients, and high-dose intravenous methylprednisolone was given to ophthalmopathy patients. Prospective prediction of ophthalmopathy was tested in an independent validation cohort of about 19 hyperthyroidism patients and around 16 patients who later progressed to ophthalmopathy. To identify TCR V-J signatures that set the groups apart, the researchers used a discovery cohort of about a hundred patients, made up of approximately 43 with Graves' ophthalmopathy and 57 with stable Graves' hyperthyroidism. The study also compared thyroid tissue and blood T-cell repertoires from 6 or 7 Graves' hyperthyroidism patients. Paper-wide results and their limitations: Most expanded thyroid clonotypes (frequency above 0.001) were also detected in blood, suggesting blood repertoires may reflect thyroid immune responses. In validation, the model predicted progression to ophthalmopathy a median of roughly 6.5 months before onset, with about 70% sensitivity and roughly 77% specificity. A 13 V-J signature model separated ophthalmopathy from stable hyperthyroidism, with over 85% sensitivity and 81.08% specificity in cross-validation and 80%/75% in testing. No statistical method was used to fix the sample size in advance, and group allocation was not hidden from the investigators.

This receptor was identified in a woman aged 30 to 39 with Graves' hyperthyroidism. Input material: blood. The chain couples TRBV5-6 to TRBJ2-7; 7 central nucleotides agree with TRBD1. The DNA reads TGTGCCAGCAGCTTGATGACAGGGTGGTACCACGAGCAGTACTTC. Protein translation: CASSLMTGWYHEQYF.